These T cell receptor beta chains were read from a single sample in a study of neurological immune-mediated disorders. TCRdb ran MiXCR on the 5' RACE reads and lists one entry per CDR3 protein. The data show approximately 82,000 distinct CDR3 sequences, with less than 15% seen just once and just under 5% held by the top ten. The material sequenced was PBMCs. Receptors were obtained from a female donor with HTLV-1-associated myelopathy (HAM/TSP). Both conserved end residues are part of each CDR3. Each record gives: J gene, D gene, V gene, clone size, CDR3 protein, CDR3 DNA. The D gene is left open where the match is weak. Size tells how often a clone was seen (once, few, many) or the class of an expanded clone, and some rows leave it out.

J: TRBJ2-1
D: TRBD1
V: TRBV28
size: few
CDR3: CASSSYRDRGTTNEQFF
DNA: TGTGCCAGCAGTTCTTACCGGGACAGGGGAACAACGAATGAGCAGTTCTTC

J: TRBJ1-1
D: TRBD1
V: TRBV4-1
size: many
CDR3: CASSLFTQQGAYLNTEAFF
DNA: TGCGCCAGCAGCCTCTTCACCCAACAGGGGGCGTATTTGAACACTGAAGCTTTCTTT

J: TRBJ2-1
D: -
V: TRBV4-2
size: -
CDR3: CASSQEPGVYNEQFF
DNA: TGTGCCAGCAGCCAGGAACCGGGGGTCTACAATGAGCAGTTCTTC

J: TRBJ2-5
D: TRBD1
V: TRBV5-1
size: many
CDR3: CASSVGTEETQYF
DNA: TGCGCCAGCAGCGTCGGGACAGAAGAGACCCAGTACTTC

J: TRBJ2-7
D: TRBD1
V: TRBV30
size: many
CDR3: CAWGAGTVLYEQYF
DNA: TGTGCCTGGGGCGCCGGGACAGTACTCTACGAGCAGTACTTC

J: TRBJ2-2
D: TRBD2
V: TRBV7-3
size: many
CDR3: CASSLSAGGPRTGELFF
DNA: TGTGCCAGCAGCTTATCCGCGGGAGGGCCTCGGACCGGGGAGCTGTTTTTT

J: TRBJ2-2
D: TRBD2
V: TRBV27
size: many
CDR3: CASRIGGALNGELFF
DNA: TGTGCCAGCCGAATCGGGGGGGCTCTCAACGGGGAGCTGTTTTTT

J: TRBJ2-1
D: -
V: TRBV6-2/TRBV6-3
size: medium-sized
CDR3: CASRSSLNNEQFF
DNA: TGTGCCAGCAGATCTAGCTTGAACAATGAGCAGTTCTTC

J: TRBJ2-7
D: -
V: TRBV9
size: many
CDR3: CASSPRPIGIEQYF
DNA: TGTGCCAGCAGCCCTCGACCGATTGGAATCGAGCAGTACTTC

J: TRBJ2-2
D: -
V: TRBV5-1
size: many
CDR3: CASSDTDREGTGELFF
DNA: TGCGCCAGCAGCGATACAGACAGGGAGGGCACCGGGGAGCTGTTTTTT

J: TRBJ2-1
D: -
V: TRBV4-1
size: -
CDR3: CASSQDRYYNEQFF
DNA: TGCGCCAGCAGCCAAGACCGGTACTACAATGAGCAGTTCTTC

J: TRBJ2-3
D: TRBD1
V: TRBV12-3/TRBV12-4
size: few
CDR3: CASREDRGRSDTQYF
DNA: TGTGCCAGCAGAGAGGACAGGGGGCGCTCAGATACGCAGTATTTT

J: TRBJ2-6
D: -
V: TRBV5-1
size: many
CDR3: CASSLTPGANVLTF
DNA: TGCGCCAGCAGCTTGACTCCTGGGGCCAACGTCCTGACTTTC

J: TRBJ2-7
D: -
V: TRBV28
size: -
CDR3: CASSTLGASYEQYF
DNA: TGTGCCAGCAGTACCCTCGGGGCCTCCTACGAGCAGTACTTC

J: TRBJ2-3
D: -
V: TRBV5-1
size: few
CDR3: CASSPLGGVTDTQYF
DNA: TGCGCCAGCAGCCCGTTGGGGGGCGTCACAGATACGCAGTATTTT

J: TRBJ2-7
D: TRBD1
V: TRBV5-1
size: many
CDR3: CASSPRTGETYEQYF
DNA: TGCGCCAGCAGCCCGAGGACAGGGGAAACCTACGAGCAGTACTTC